One sample yielded the 10 T cell receptor beta chains listed below, sequenced in a study of blood T cell repertoires in COVID-19. Assay: immunoSEQ multiplex PCR; the TCRdb copy retains only in-frame clones and omits some. Altogether tens of thousands of clones are present, more than 65% being singletons, with the ten largest covering approximately 6.3%. The sample consisted of peripheral blood. These receptor sequences come from a man between 65 and 85 years old with COVID-19, enrolled during active disease.

This chain links TRBV10-2 with TRBJ2-5, with 8 positions matching TRBD1. V shed 5 bases and J 1 base; nucleotides not matched to a gene: 3. Germline CDR1 WSHSY, CDR2 SAAADI. The CDR3 sequence is 14 residues long. The CDR3 spells CASSLTGGQETQYF. DNA of the CDR3: TGCGCCAGCAGTTTAACAGGGGGCCAAGAGACCCAGTACTTC.

The chain couples TRBV30 to TRBJ2-3, with 9 bases lining up with TRBD2. CDR1 and CDR2 (germline): GTSNPN, SVGIG (reference sequence). The CDR3 length is 15 residues. V was pared by 1 base and J by 6 bases, with 8 bases of the junction left unmatched. The CDR3 DNA follows: TGTGCCTGGAGTGATCCGGGACTAGCAGTGGATACGCAGTATTTT. Protein: CAWSDPGLAVDTQYF.

The rearrangement links TRBV2 to TRBJ2-1; D not resolved. Germline CDR1 is SNHLY and CDR2 is FYNNEI. CDR3 length: 13 residues. V was trimmed by 4 bases and J by 9 bases, leaving 13 bases between them. The CDR3 loop is CASSGNPLGEQFF. DNA for the CDR3: TGTGCCAGCAGTGGTAATCCTCTCGGTGAGCAGTTCTTC.

The V call is TRBV19, the J call TRBJ1-6; 7 bases line up with TRBD1. V lost 3 bases and J lost 8; bases outside the gene matches: 4. CDR1 and CDR2 from the germline V gene are LNHDA and SQIVND (reference sequence). The CDR3 totals 14 residues. CDR3 bases: TGTGCCAGTAGTATGGGACAGAACTATTCACCCCTCCACTTT. Protein sequence: CASSMGQNYSPLHF.

The rearrangement links TRBV6-5 to TRBJ2-1; TRBD2 matches at 7 bases. Germline CDR1 reads MNHEY; CDR2 reads SVGAGI. After removal of 7 bases from V and 2 bases from J, the junction contained 5 bases not matched to a gene. This CDR3 spans 14 amino acids. DNA for the CDR3: TGTGCCAGCATTGGGGGGGGGACCTACAATGAGCAGTTCTTC. Translating it yields CASIGGGTYNEQFF.

This rearrangement joins TRBV9 to TRBJ2-1, with 7 bases aligning to TRBD2. V was clipped by 2 bases and J by 0 bases; unmatched bases: 8. The germline V gene has CDR1 SGDLS and CDR2 YYNGEE. This CDR3 is built from 17 residues. DNA of the CDR3: TGTGCCAGCAGCGTCGGTCCCGGGGGGAGCTCCTACAATGAGCAGTTCTTC. Protein sequence: CASSVGPGGSSYNEQFF.

The chain recombines TRBV7-9 with TRBJ2-5; D not certain. V was clipped by 3 bases and J by 0 bases, with 8 bases between them. CDR1 is SEHNR, CDR2 FQNEAQ, per germline (reference sequence). This CDR3 spans 14 amino acids. In DNA form, the CDR3 reads TGTGCCAGCAGCTTGTACCGGGACCAAGAGACCCAGTACTTC. Amino acids: CASSLYRDQETQYF.

V gene TRBV3-1 (or the pseudogene TRBV3-2) combines with J gene TRBJ2-1, with TRBD1 as a possible D gene (6 bases). Germline lookup yields CDR1 LGHDT and CDR2 YNNKEL (reference sequence). Trimming removed 1 base from V and 1 base from J, with 8 bases in between. This CDR3 has 15 amino acids. The CDR3 loop is CASSQGQVSYNEQFF. The CDR3 coding sequence is TGTGCCAGCAGCCAAGGACAGGTTTCCTACAATGAGCAGTTCTTC.

V is TRBV20-1 and J is TRBJ1-4, with 8 bases fitting TRBD1. The J segment lost 4 bases and the V segment lost 3 bases, leaving 7 bases of the junction unmatched. The CDR3 sequence is 15 residues long. Germline assignment: CDR1 DFQATT and CDR2 SNEGSKA (reference sequence). CDR3 DNA: TGCAGTGCTAGTGGACAGGGCTTGGGTAATGAAAAACTGTTTTTT. Protein: CSASGQGLGNEKLFF.

The chain has TRBV14 and TRBJ1-2; 7 bases map to TRBD1. This CDR3 region has 14 residues. The germline gives CDR1 SGHDN, CDR2 FVKESK. J gave up 6 bases and V 1 base, and 5 bases lay outside the gene matches. CDR3 protein: CASSQGPRGDGYTF. CDR3 coding DNA: TGTGCCAGCAGCCAAGGACCCAGGGGGGATGGCTACACCTTC.